The present entry profiles one T cell receptor beta chain with its context. The data belong to a study of cytomegalovirus exposure and HLA in healthy donors. 60 Vbeta and 13 Jbeta primers were used in PCR. The assay was immunoSEQ multiplex PCR, and TCRdb's table has in-frame clones only and misses some. Of tens of thousands of clones in the sample, 84% were seen once. CDR3 length equals 17 residues. Losses at the gene ends were 3 bases for V and 5 bases for J; bases not matched to a gene: 12. Germline CDR1 MGHRA, CDR2 YSYEKL. The V call is TRBV4-1, the J call TRBJ2-5, with 10 bases lining up with TRBD2. The receptor was isolated from a man aged 70-80 years in good health and CMV-seropositive. The sample was PBMCs. CDR3: CASSQEGSGGALETQYF. The CDR3, as DNA: TGCGCCAGCAGCCAGGAGGGCAGCGGGGGGGCTCTCGAGACCCAGTACTTC.